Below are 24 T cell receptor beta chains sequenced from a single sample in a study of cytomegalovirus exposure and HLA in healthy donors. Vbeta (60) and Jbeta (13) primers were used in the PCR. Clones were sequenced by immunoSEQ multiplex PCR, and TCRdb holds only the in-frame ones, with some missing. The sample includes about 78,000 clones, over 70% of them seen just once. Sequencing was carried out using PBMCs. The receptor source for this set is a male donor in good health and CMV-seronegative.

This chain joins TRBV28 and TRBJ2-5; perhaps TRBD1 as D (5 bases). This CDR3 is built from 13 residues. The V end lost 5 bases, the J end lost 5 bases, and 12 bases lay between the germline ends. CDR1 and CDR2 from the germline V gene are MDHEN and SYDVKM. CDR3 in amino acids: CASSTQGFETQYF. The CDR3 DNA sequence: TGTGCCAGCAGTACCCAGGGTTTTGAGACCCAGTACTTC.

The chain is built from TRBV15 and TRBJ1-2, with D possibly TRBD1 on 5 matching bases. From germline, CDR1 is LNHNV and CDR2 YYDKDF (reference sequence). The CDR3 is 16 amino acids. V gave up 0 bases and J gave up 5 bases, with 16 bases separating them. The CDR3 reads CATSRDLIGVEYGYTF. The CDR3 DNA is TGTGCCACCAGCAGAGATCTAATAGGGGTTGAATATGGCTACACCTTC.

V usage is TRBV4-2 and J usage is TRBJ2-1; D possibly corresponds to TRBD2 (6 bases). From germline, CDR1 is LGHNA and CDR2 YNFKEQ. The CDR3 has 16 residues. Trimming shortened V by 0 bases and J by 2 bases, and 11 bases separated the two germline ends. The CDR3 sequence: CASSQDGGAAYNEQFF. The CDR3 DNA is TGTGCCAGCAGCCAAGACGGCGGGGCAGCCTACAATGAGCAGTTCTTC.

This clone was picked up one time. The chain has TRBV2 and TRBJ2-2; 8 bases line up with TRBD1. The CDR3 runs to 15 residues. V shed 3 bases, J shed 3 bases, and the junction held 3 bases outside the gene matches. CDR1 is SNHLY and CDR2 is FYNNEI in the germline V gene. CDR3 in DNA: TGTGCCAGCAGTGAGGACAGGGCTGACACCGGGGAGCTGTTTTTT. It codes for CASSEDRADTGELFF.

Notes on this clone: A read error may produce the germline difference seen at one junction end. CDR3 in amino acids: CSSSLTRRASSSYEQYF. The CDR3 coding sequence is TGTTCCAGCAGCCTTACTAGGAGGGCCTCTTCCTCCTACGAGCAGTACTTC. V usage is TRBV7-9 and J usage is TRBJ2-7, with D possibly matching TRBD2 (6 bases). The germline CDR1 and CDR2 sequences are SEHNR and FQNEAQ (reference sequence). The CDR3 contains 17 residues.

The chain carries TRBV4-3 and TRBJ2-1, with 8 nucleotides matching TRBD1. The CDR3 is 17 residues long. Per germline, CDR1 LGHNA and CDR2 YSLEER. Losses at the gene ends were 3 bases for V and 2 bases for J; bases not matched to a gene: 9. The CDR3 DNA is TGCGCCAGCAGCCAGCTCGGGACAGGCCATCCCTACAATGAGCAGTTCTTC. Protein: CASSQLGTGHPYNEQFF.

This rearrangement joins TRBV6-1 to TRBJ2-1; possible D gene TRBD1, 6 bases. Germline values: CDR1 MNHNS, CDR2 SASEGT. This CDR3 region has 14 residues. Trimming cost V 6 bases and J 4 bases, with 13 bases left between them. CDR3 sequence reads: CASSTGTRYNEQFF. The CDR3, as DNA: TGTGCCAGCAGCACCGGGACACGGTACAATGAGCAGTTCTTC.

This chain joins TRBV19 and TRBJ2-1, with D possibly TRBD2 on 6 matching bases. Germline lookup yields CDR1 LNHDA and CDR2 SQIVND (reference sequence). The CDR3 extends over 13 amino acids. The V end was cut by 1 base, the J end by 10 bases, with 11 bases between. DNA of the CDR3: TGTGCCAGTAGTATAGCGAGGGAGGTCGAGCAGTTCTTC. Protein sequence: CASSIAREVEQFF.

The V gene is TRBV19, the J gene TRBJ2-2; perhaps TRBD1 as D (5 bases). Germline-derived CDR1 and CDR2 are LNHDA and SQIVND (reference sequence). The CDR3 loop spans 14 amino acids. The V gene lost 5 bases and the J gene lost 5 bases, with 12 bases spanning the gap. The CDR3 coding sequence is TGTGCCAGTAGTGGAGAGACAGATACCGGGGAGCTGTTTTTT. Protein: CASSGETDTGELFF.

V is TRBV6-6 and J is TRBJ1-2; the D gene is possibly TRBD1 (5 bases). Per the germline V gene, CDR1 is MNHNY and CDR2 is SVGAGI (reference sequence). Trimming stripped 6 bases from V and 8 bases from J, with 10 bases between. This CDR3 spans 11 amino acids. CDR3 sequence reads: CASRGRGGYTF. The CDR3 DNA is TGTGCCAGCAGGGGGCGGGGAGGCTACACCTTC.

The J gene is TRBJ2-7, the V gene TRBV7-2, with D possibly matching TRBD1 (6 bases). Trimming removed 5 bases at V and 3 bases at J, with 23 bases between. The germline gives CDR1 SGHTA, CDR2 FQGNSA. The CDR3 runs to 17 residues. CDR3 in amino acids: CASSAHPWGTSSYEQYF. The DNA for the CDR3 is TGTGCCAGCAGCGCCCACCCTTGGGGGACATCAAGCTACGAGCAGTACTTC.

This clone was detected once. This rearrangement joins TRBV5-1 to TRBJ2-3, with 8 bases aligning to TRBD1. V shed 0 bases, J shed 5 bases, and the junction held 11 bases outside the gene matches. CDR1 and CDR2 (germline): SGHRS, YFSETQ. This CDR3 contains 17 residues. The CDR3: CASSLEGRQGSGDTQYF. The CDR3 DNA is TGCGCCAGCAGCTTGGAAGGGCGACAGGGGAGTGGAGATACGCAGTATTTT.

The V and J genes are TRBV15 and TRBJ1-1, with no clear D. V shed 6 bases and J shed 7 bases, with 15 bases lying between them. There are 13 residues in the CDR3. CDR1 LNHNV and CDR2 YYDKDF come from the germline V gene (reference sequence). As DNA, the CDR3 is TGTGCCACCAGGCAACAGAGACCCGGTGAAGCTTTCTTT. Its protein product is CATRQQRPGEAFF. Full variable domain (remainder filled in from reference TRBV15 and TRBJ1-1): DAMVIQNPRYQVTQFGKPVTLSCSQTLNHNVMYWYQQKSSQAPKLLFHYYDKDFNNEADTPDNFQSRRPNTSFCFLDIRSPGLGDTAMYLCATRQQRPGEAFFGQGTRLTVV.

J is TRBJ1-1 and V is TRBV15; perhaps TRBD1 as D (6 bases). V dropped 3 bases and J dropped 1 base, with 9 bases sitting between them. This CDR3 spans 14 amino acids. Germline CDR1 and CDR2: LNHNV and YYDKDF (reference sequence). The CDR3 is CATSRGTTNTEAFF. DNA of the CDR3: TGTGCCACCAGCAGGGGGACAACGAACACTGAAGCTTTCTTT.

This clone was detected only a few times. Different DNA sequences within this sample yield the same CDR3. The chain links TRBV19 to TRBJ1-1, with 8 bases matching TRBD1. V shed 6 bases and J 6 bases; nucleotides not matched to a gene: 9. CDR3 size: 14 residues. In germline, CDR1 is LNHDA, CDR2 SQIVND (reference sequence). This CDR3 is CASSPGQGGAEAFF. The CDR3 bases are TGTGCCAGTAGCCCTGGACAGGGAGGTGCTGAAGCTTTCTTT.

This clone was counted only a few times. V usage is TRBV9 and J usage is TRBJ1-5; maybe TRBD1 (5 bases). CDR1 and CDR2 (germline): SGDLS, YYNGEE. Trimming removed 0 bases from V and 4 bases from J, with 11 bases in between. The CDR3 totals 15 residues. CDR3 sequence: CASSVGGEGNQPQHF. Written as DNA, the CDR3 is TGTGCCAGCAGCGTAGGGGGGGAGGGAAATCAGCCCCAGCATTTT.

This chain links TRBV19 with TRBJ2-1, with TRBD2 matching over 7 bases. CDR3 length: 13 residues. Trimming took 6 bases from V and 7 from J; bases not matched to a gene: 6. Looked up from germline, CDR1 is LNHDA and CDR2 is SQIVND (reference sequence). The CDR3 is CASRREIGNEQFF. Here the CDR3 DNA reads TGTGCCAGTAGGCGGGAGATTGGGAATGAGCAGTTCTTC.

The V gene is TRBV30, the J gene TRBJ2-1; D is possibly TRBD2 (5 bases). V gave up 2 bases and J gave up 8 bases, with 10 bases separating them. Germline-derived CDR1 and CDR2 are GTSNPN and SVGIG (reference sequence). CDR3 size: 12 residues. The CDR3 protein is CAWSRGSDEQFF. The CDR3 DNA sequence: TGTGCCTGGAGTCGGGGATCGGATGAGCAGTTCTTC.

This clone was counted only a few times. In DNA form, the CDR3 reads TGCAGCGTTGAACTGGAGACTCCACCGTTCTTC. It specifies CSVELETPPFF. V usage is TRBV29-1 and J usage is TRBJ2-1; no reliable D call. Trimming shortened V by 2 bases and J by 15 bases, and 14 bases separated the two germline ends. Per the germline V gene, CDR1 is SQVTM and CDR2 is ANQGSEA. The CDR3 consists of 11 residues.

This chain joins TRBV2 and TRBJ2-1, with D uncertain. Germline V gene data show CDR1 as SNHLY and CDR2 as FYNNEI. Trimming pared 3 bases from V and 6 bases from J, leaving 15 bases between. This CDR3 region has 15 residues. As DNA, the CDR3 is TGTGCCAGCAGTGATCAGATTACCATCCCCAATGAGCAGTTCTTC. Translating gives CASSDQITIPNEQFF.

The CDR3 reads CSVEDVEYEQYF. CDR3 DNA: TGCAGCGTTGAAGATGTCGAATACGAGCAGTACTTC. The genes are TRBV29-1 and TRBJ2-5; unclear D gene. Matching the DNA end better, TRBJ2-7 makes the J call doubtful. The germline gives CDR1 SQVTM, CDR2 ANQGSEA. CDR3 length equals 12 residues.

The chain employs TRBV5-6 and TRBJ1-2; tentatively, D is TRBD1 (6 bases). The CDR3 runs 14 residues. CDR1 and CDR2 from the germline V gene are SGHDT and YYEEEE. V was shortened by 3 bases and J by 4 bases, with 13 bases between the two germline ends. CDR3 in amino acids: CASSWGGGGYGYTF. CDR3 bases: TGTGCCAGCAGCTGGGGAGGGGGGGGCTATGGCTACACCTTC.

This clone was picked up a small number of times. The DNA of the CDR3 is TGTGCCAGCAGTTGGGAGGGGGGAAATACCTACAATGAGCAGTTCTTC. It yields the protein CASSWEGGNTYNEQFF. The chain carries TRBV6-5 and TRBJ2-1; D perhaps matches TRBD2 (7 bases). Trimming shortened V by 4 bases and J by 2 bases, and 15 bases separated the two germline ends. Germline CDR1 and CDR2: MNHEY and SVGAGI. This CDR3 contains 16 residues.

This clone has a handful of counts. Here the CDR3 DNA reads TGTGCCAGCAGTTTACCCGGTGAGCAGTTCTTC. Protein: CASSLPGEQFF. The rearrangement links TRBV28 to TRBJ2-1; D gene ambiguous. With 2 bases removed from V and 9 bases from J, the gap between germline ends came to 5 bases. The CDR3 is 11 amino acids. Germline lookup yields CDR1 MDHEN and CDR2 SYDVKM.